This passage covers 11 T cell receptor beta chains from one sample sequenced in a study of shared clonotypes between healthy human individuals. Clones were sequenced by immunoSEQ multiplex PCR, and TCRdb holds only the in-frame ones, with some missing. The table has more than 2,000,000 clones, 85% to 95% seen once. Sample: naive CD4+ T cells from PBMCs. As for subset: CD45RA+ positively selected. The origin of the receptors is a man aged 18-30 years in good health. Some clones in this sample may be carry-over from other donors' samples.

This clone was recorded only once. The gene calls are TRBV7-9 and TRBJ1-3, with no clear D. V dropped 8 bases and J dropped 0 bases, with 11 bases sitting between them. CDR3 length equals 14 residues. Germline assignment: CDR1 SEHNR and CDR2 FQNEAQ (reference sequence). In nucleotides, the CDR3 is TGTGCCAGCGCCCAGGTCCACTCTGGAAACACCATATATTTT. Translation: CASAQVHSGNTIYF. The complete variable domain, with remaining parts taken from reference TRBV7-9 and TRBJ1-3, reads DTGVSQNPRHKITKRGQNVTFRCDPISEHNRLYWYRQTLGQGPEFLTYFQNEAQLEKSRLLSDRFSAERPKGSFSTLEIQRTEQGDSAMYLCASAQVHSGNTIYFGEGSWLTVV.

The genes are TRBV15 and TRBJ1-3, with D possibly being TRBD1 (5 bases). The V end was cut by 0 bases, the J end by 4 bases, with 10 bases between. Germline V gene lookup returns CDR1 LNHNV and CDR2 YYDKDF (reference sequence). CDR3 length equals 15 residues. CDR3 coding DNA: TGTGCCACCAGCAGAGAGGGGGTAGCGGGAAACACCATATATTTT. This encodes CATSREGVAGNTIYF.

The chain is built from TRBV18 and TRBJ1-2; tentatively, D is TRBD1 (6 bases). V gave up 4 bases and J gave up 3 bases, with 15 bases separating them. The CDR3 has 15 amino acids. The V gene's germline CDR1 is KGHSH and CDR2 LQKENI. CDR3 loop: CASSRSGARDYGYTF. The CDR3 bases are TGTGCCAGCTCACGATCGGGGGCGAGGGACTATGGCTACACCTTC.

With regard to this clone: Since a much larger clone is just one base distant, this may be a read error. Other DNA sequences in the sample encode the same CDR3. This CDR3 reads CASSGTGGTDTQYF. As DNA, the CDR3 is TGTGCCAGCAGCGGGACAGGGGGCACAGATACGCAGTATTTT. The chain links TRBV6-4 to TRBJ2-3; 10 bases map to TRBD1. CDR3 length: 14 amino acids. The germline V gene encodes CDR1 MRHNA and CDR2 SNTAGT. After removal of 6 bases from V and 1 base from J, the junction contained 1 base not matched to a gene.

The J gene is TRBJ2-5, the V gene TRBV6-1; possibly TRBD1 or TRBD2 for D (6 bases each). CDR1 and CDR2 (germline): MNHNS, SASEGT. CDR3 length equals 15 residues. Between the trimmed V and J ends, which lost 3 bases and 2 bases, there was a span of 13 bases. CDR3 sequence reads: CASSDEGGLQETQYF. For the CDR3, the DNA is TGTGCCAGCAGTGATGAGGGGGGATTACAAGAGACCCAGTACTTC.

This clone was counted once. The V gene is TRBV30, the J gene TRBJ2-1; 9 bases align to TRBD2. J was trimmed by 6 bases and V by 0 bases; bases with no gene match: 3. Germline V gene data show CDR1 as GTSNPN and CDR2 as SVGIG (reference sequence). There are 14 residues in the CDR3. The DNA for the CDR3 is TGTGCCTGGAGTGTGGCTAGCGGGGTCAATGAGCAGTTCTTC. It encodes CAWSVASGVNEQFF.

With respect to this clone: Other DNA sequences in the same sample also yield this CDR3. In nucleotides, the CDR3 is TGCGCCAGCAGCCAAGCCAGGGTGAACACTGAAGCTTTCTTT. Translating gives CASSQARVNTEAFF. The genes are TRBV4-1 and TRBJ1-1; tentative D call: TRBD1 (5 bases). The CDR3 spans 14 residues. Looked up from germline, CDR1 is MGHRA and CDR2 is YSYEKL. Trimming removed 1 base at V and 0 bases at J, with 6 bases between.

This clone has just one count. The rearrangement joins TRBV23-1 to TRBJ1-2, with a tentative D call TRBD1 (6 bases). TRBV23-1 is treated as an ORF (open reading frame) with a function not yet certain. V was shortened by 3 bases and J by 9 bases, with 20 bases between the two germline ends. CDR3 length: 15 amino acids. The CDR3 DNA reads as TGCGCCAGCAGTCAGGAGTGGGGCAGGGGTTGCCGCTACACCTTC. Translation gives CASSQEWGRGCRYTF.

The chain employs TRBV19 and TRBJ1-3; D is ambiguous. V shed 3 bases and J shed 0 bases, with 9 bases lying between them. The CDR3 runs 15 residues. Germline CDR1 LNHDA, CDR2 SQIVND (reference sequence). The CDR3 here is CASSMWVISGNTIYF. For the CDR3, the DNA is TGTGCCAGTAGTATGTGGGTCATCTCTGGAAACACCATATATTTT. Complete variable domain (other parts from reference TRBV19 and TRBJ1-3): DGGITQSPKYLFRKEGQNVTLSCEQNLNHDAMYWYRQDPGQGLRLIYYSQIVNDFQKGDIAEGYSVSREKKESFPLTVTSAQKNPTAFYLCASSMWVISGNTIYFGEGSWLTVV.

This chain links TRBV7-2 with TRBJ2-5; no firm D call. V lost 7 bases, J lost 3 bases, and 12 bases lay in between. CDR1 SGHTA and CDR2 FQGNSA come from the germline V gene. The CDR3 spans 13 residues. CDR3 amino acids: CASTLNRKETQYF. CDR3 bases: TGTGCCAGCACCCTCAATCGAAAAGAGACCCAGTACTTC.

The genes are TRBV28 and TRBJ2-1; weak D call: TRBD2 (6 bases). V lost 6 bases and J lost 2, with 20 bases in between. This CDR3 is 17 amino acids long. Germline V gives CDR1 MDHEN, CDR2 SYDVKM. In DNA form, the CDR3 reads TGTGCCAGCAGATCTTTGAGGGAGGTCAGGGCCTACAATGAGCAGTTCTTC. It codes for CASRSLREVRAYNEQFF.